Presented here are 15 T cell receptor beta chains from one specimen sequenced in a study of cytomegalovirus exposure and HLA in healthy donors. Researchers ran the PCR with 60 Vbeta and 13 Jbeta primers. This table comes from immunoSEQ multiplex PCR, and its TCRdb copy is limited to in-frame clones, with some not included. The table includes 110,000 or so clones, 67% detected once. Sequencing was performed on PBMCs. Every receptor here comes from a man aged 18 to 30 in good health and CMV-seropositive.

This chain connects TRBV7-9 to TRBJ1-1, with D perhaps TRBD1 (5 bases). CDR3 length: 12 amino acids. Trimming pared 5 bases from V and 4 bases from J, leaving 8 bases between. Germline V gene data show CDR1 as SEHNR and CDR2 as FQNEAQ (reference sequence). The CDR3 DNA is TGTGCCAGCAGCCATGACAGCACTGAAGCTTTCTTT. It is translated as CASSHDSTEAFF.

This chain joins TRBV15 and TRBJ2-2, with 8 bases that match TRBD1. This CDR3 has 14 amino acids. The junction had 8 bases not matched to a gene; V was cut back by 6 bases and J by 8 bases. Per germline, CDR1 LNHNV and CDR2 YYDKDF (reference sequence). CDR3 DNA: TGTGCCACCAGGACACGACAGGGGTCGGGGGAGCTGTTTTTT. It yields the protein CATRTRQGSGELFF.

A note on this clone: A junction boundary mismatches the germline segment, possibly from a read error. The chain recombines TRBV4-1 with TRBJ2-1, with TRBD1 identical over 8 bases. The germline CDR1 and CDR2 sequences are MGHRA and YSYEKL. This CDR3 is built from 18 residues. This CDR3 reads CANSHYGQGTFSYNEQFF. The CDR3 region has the DNA TGCGCCAACAGCCACTACGGACAGGGCACCTTCTCCTACAATGAGCAGTTCTTC.

The genes are TRBV6-4 and TRBJ2-2; D remains ambiguous. CDR1 MRHNA and CDR2 SNTAGT come from the germline V gene. The CDR3 sequence is 13 residues long. V dropped 5 bases and J dropped 3 bases, with 7 bases sitting between them. CDR3 region: CASSSTYTGELFF. The CDR3 nucleotides read TGTGCCAGCAGTTCGACATACACCGGGGAGCTGTTTTTT.

The DNA for the CDR3 is TGCAGCGTTGAAGATGGACTCGAAGAGACCCAGTACTTC. Translated: CSVEDGLEETQYF. This rearrangement joins TRBV29-1 to TRBJ2-5, with D tentatively TRBD2 (5 bases). The germline V and J ends were trimmed by 0 bases and 3 bases, with 8 bases remaining between them. The CDR3 sequence is 13 residues long. Germline V gene data show CDR1 as SQVTM and CDR2 as ANQGSEA.

The chain couples TRBV7-9 to TRBJ2-5, with D hard to call. This CDR3 contains 14 residues. The germline V and J ends were trimmed by 3 bases and 5 bases, with 13 bases remaining between them. The germline CDR1 and CDR2 sequences are SEHNR and FQNEAQ (reference sequence). The CDR3 DNA reads as TGTGCCAGCAGCTTGTCGACTGGGTTGGAGACCCAGTACTTC. It translates to CASSLSTGLETQYF.

J is TRBJ2-1 and V is TRBV6-4; TRBD2 is a possible D gene (6 bases). The V gene's germline CDR1 is MRHNA and CDR2 SNTAGT. This CDR3 region has 14 residues. Trimming left V 6 bases short and J 6 bases short, with 15 bases between. The CDR3: CASRDRLESNEQFF. The CDR3 DNA follows: TGTGCCAGCAGAGACAGACTAGAGAGCAATGAGCAGTTCTTC.

The rearrangement uses TRBV4-1 and TRBJ2-1; 13 bases agree with TRBD2. The CDR3 consists of 17 residues. Per germline, CDR1 MGHRA and CDR2 YSYEKL. V dropped 4 bases and J dropped 8; count of bases not matched to a gene: 11. Here the CDR3 reads CASSRTTSGGRSYEQFF. Written as DNA, the CDR3 is TGCGCCAGCAGCCGCACGACTAGCGGGGGGCGTTCGTATGAGCAGTTCTTC.

On this clone itself: The same CDR3 also results from other DNA sequences found in this sample. The CDR3, as DNA: TGTGCCATCAGTGAGAGGGGCACTGAAGCTTTCTTT. This encodes CAISERGTEAFF. The chain uses TRBV10-3 and TRBJ1-1; tentatively, D is TRBD1 (5 bases). CDR3 length: 12 residues. V lost 2 bases, J lost 4 bases, and 5 bases lay in between. Germline V CDR1 and CDR2: ENHRY, SYGVKD.

V gene TRBV7-6 combines with J gene TRBJ1-4; D possibly corresponds to TRBD1 (5 bases). Trimming pared 5 bases from V and 6 bases from J, leaving 16 bases between. The CDR3 is 15 amino acids. Germline V gene sequence: CDR1 SGHVS, CDR2 FNYEAQ. The CDR3 DNA sequence: TGTGCCAGCAGCAGAGCGACAGAGTCTTATGAAAAACTGTTTTTT. The encoded protein is CASSRATESYEKLFF.

The genes are TRBV27 and TRBJ2-2, with D tentatively TRBD2 (6 bases). This CDR3 has 14 amino acids. Germline values: CDR1 MNHEY, CDR2 SMNVEV (reference sequence). With 2 bases removed from V and 7 bases from J, the gap between germline ends came to 11 bases. The CDR3 region is CASSLVGRGGELFF. The CDR3 DNA is TGTGCCAGCAGTTTAGTGGGGCGGGGCGGGGAGCTGTTTTTT.

This clone has more than one count but fewer than ten. V and J are TRBV18 and TRBJ2-7; tentative D call: TRBD2 (6 bases). This CDR3 contains 16 residues. Trimming cost V 6 bases and J 0 bases, with 18 bases left between them. Germline CDR1 and CDR2: KGHSH and LQKENI. CDR3 protein: CASSPRGPGLSYEQYF. The CDR3 nucleotides read TGTGCCAGCTCTCCGCGGGGTCCGGGGCTCTCCTACGAGCAGTACTTC.

The chain is built from TRBV5-6 and TRBJ1-4, with D perhaps matching TRBD1 (6 bases). The CDR3 contains 16 residues. The germline V and J ends were trimmed by 4 bases and 0 bases, with 13 bases remaining between them. CDR1 is SGHDT and CDR2 is YYEEEE in the germline V gene. CDR3 sequence reads: CASSLRTAATNEKLFF. The DNA of the CDR3 is TGTGCCAGCAGCCTCAGGACAGCTGCAACTAATGAAAAACTGTTTTTT.

The chain couples TRBV6-1 to TRBJ2-3; the D gene is possibly TRBD2 (6 bases). Germline CDR1 MNHNS, CDR2 SASEGT. Deletions cut 8 bases from V and 2 bases from J, with 11 bases between. The CDR3 is 13 residues long. The CDR3: CASGTYLTDTQYF. DNA of the CDR3: TGTGCCAGCGGGACTTACCTCACAGATACGCAGTATTTT.

The gene calls are TRBV4-2 and TRBJ2-7; 7 nucleotides align to TRBD2. The CDR3 is made up of 16 amino acids. Trimming removed 0 bases from V and 0 bases from J; junction bases left unmatched: 5. Germline CDR1 and CDR2: LGHNA and YNFKEQ. CDR3 bases: TGTGCCAGCAGCCAAGAAGGAGGGACTACCTCCTACGAGCAGTACTTC. Translated: CASSQEGGTTSYEQYF.